The next 19 T cell receptor beta chains were all read from a single sample in a study of post-analysis software for immune sequencing data. Unique molecular identifiers were built into the TCR beta cDNA libraries. TCRdb re-derived calls from the PCR reads in MiXCR, one entry per CDR3 protein. The table lists over 700,000 distinct CDR3 sequences, 25% to 30% of them singletons. Study-wide findings and caveats: Patients used five TRBV segments, including TRBV5-6, TRBV5-1 and TRBV20-1, more often than controls.

These receptors' antigens are unknown. The specimen was blood. The receptor set was obtained from a girl aged 10-17 years with multiple sclerosis.

There are many counts of this clonotype. The chain has TRBV7-2 and TRBJ2-3, with D perhaps matching TRBD2 (5 bases). Trimming took off 1 base at V and 1 base at J, with 9 bases between the two ends. Germline CDR1 and CDR2: SGHTA and FQGNSA. The CDR3 spans 15 residues. The CDR3 nucleotides read TGTGCCAGCAGCTTAGTAGCAGCGGGCACAGATACGCAGTATTTT. It translates to CASSLVAAGTDTQYF.

This clonotype was detected only a few times. The chain links TRBV6-2 or TRBV6-3 to TRBJ2-1; 10 bases align to TRBD2. After removal of 0 bases from V and 8 bases from J, the junction contained 10 bases not matched to a gene. Germline-derived CDR1 and CDR2 are MNHEY and SVGEGT. This CDR3 has 17 amino acids. Written as DNA, the CDR3 is TGTGCCAGCAGTTACTCGGCTAGCGGGAGTGTTAGGGATGAGCAGTTCTTC. It translates to CASSYSASGSVRDEQFF.

This clonotype was observed a few times. The rearrangement uses TRBV5-1 and TRBJ2-3; D perhaps matches TRBD1 (6 bases). CDR1 and CDR2 from the germline V gene are SGHRS and YFSETQ. CDR3 size: 16 residues. Trimming took 0 bases from V and 2 from J, leaving 13 bases between them. The CDR3 protein is CASSLAPQGITDTQYF. The CDR3 DNA sequence: TGCGCCAGCAGCTTGGCCCCACAGGGAATCACAGATACGCAGTATTTT.

At least ten counts were recorded for this clonotype. The genes are TRBV20-1 and TRBJ2-5, with 8 bases matching TRBD2. The CDR3 covers 16 residues. V trimming: 0 bases; J trimming: 7 bases; junction bases outside the gene matches: 13. Germline V lookup: CDR1 DFQATT, CDR2 SNEGSKA (reference sequence). The CDR3 DNA reads as TGCAGTGCTAGAGACCCCTCTGGCGGGAGGTATAGGACCCAGTACTTC. It translates to CSARDPSGGRYRTQYF.

The J gene is TRBJ2-5, the V gene TRBV5-1; 7 nucleotides match TRBD1. The CDR3 length is 15 residues. V lost 0 bases, J lost 5 bases, and 7 bases stayed unmatched. CDR1 SGHRS and CDR2 YFSETQ come from the germline V gene. The CDR3 loop reads CASSLETTGSETQYF. CDR3 nucleotide sequence: TGCGCCAGCAGCTTGGAAACGACAGGGAGTGAGACCCAGTACTTC.

The chain is built from TRBV14 and TRBJ2-5; D might be TRBD1 (6 bases). The length of the CDR3 is 12 residues. V was clipped by 9 bases and J by 2 bases, with 10 bases between them. Germline V gives CDR1 SGHDN, CDR2 FVKESK. The CDR3 coding sequence is TGTGCCAGTACAGGGTTGCAAGAGACCCAGTACTTC. This sequence encodes CASTGLQETQYF.

This rearrangement joins TRBV2 to TRBJ1-1; D gene unclear. Trimming removed 1 base at V and 4 bases at J, with 10 bases between. This CDR3 is 14 amino acids long. CDR1 is SNHLY and CDR2 is FYNNEI in the germline V gene. CDR3 in amino acids: CASSEEGRSTEAFF. The CDR3 DNA sequence: TGTGCCAGCAGTGAAGAGGGAAGGAGCACTGAAGCTTTCTTT.

CDR3 loop: CASSLGDREFQETQYF. The CDR3 DNA reads as TGTGCCAGCAGCTTAGGGGACAGGGAATTCCAAGAGACCCAGTACTTC. The gene calls are TRBV7-2 and TRBJ2-5; 9 bases align to TRBD1. Trimming at V came to 1 base and at J to 1 base, leaving 4 bases not matched to a gene. Germline V lookup: CDR1 SGHTA, CDR2 FQGNSA. This CDR3 has 16 amino acids.

This sequence joins TRBV29-1 and TRBJ1-2, with D unclear. Germline values: CDR1 SQVTM, CDR2 ANQGSEA. Trimming took off 3 bases at V and 4 bases at J, with 12 bases between the two ends. This CDR3 has 13 residues. CDR3 amino acids: CSVESGVGYGYTF. In DNA form, the CDR3 reads TGCAGCGTTGAGTCCGGGGTCGGCTATGGCTACACCTTC.

Points on this clonotype: At one end the junction does not follow the germline gene, possibly because of a read error. The rearrangement uses TRBV20-1 and TRBJ2-1; D is perhaps TRBD2 (6 bases). Germline V gene lookup returns CDR1 DFQATT and CDR2 SNEGSKA (reference sequence). The length of the CDR3 is 15 residues. CDR3 nucleotide sequence: TGCAGTGCATCCGGGACTCAAAGCTCCTGCAATGAGCAGTTCTTC. It codes for CSASGTQSSCNEQFF.

The chain couples TRBV7-2 to TRBJ1-1; D call uncertain. The CDR3 extends over 14 amino acids. Per germline, CDR1 SGHTA and CDR2 FQGNSA. V was cut by 7 bases and J by 0 bases, with 12 bases left in between. The CDR3 loop is CASKGERMNTEAFF. The DNA for the CDR3 is TGTGCCAGCAAGGGTGAGCGCATGAACACTGAAGCTTTCTTT. The entire variable domain, with the rest obtained from reference TRBV7-2 and TRBJ1-1, is as follows: GAGVSQSPSNKVTEKGKDVELRCDPISGHTALYWYRQSLGQGLEFLIYFQGNSAPDKSGLPSDRFSAERTGGSVSTLTIQRTQQEDSAVYLCASKGERMNTEAFFGQGTRLTVV.

V gene TRBV5-1 combines with J gene TRBJ1-2; weak D call: TRBD1 (5 bases). V dropped 4 bases and J dropped 7 bases, with 20 bases sitting between them. This CDR3 contains 15 residues. Germline CDR1 and CDR2: SGHRS and YFSETQ. This chain's CDR3 is CASSPLGRLEGGYTF. CDR3 bases: TGCGCCAGCAGCCCCCTGGGACGGCTAGAGGGTGGCTACACCTTC.

This clonotype has more than one count but fewer than ten. The chain combines TRBV7-2 with TRBJ2-3; no definite D call. Germline V lookup: CDR1 SGHTA, CDR2 FQGNSA. The CDR3 covers 14 residues. V shed 4 bases and J shed 0 bases, with 8 bases lying between them. Here the CDR3 DNA reads TGTGCCAGCAGCTCAGAACCTAGCACAGATACGCAGTATTTT. Its protein is CASSSEPSTDTQYF.

This chain joins TRBV18 and TRBJ1-1, with D tentatively TRBD1 (5 bases). V was clipped by 4 bases and J by 1 base, with 16 bases between them. This CDR3 spans 16 amino acids. Germline CDR1 KGHSH, CDR2 LQKENI. Here the CDR3 reads CASSLRLGDPNTEAFF. For the CDR3, the DNA is TGTGCCAGCTCACTTCGCCTCGGGGACCCGAACACTGAAGCTTTCTTT.

This sequence joins TRBV5-1 and TRBJ1-1, with D possibly being TRBD1 (5 bases). Looked up from germline, CDR1 is SGHRS and CDR2 is YFSETQ. The V and J ends lost 4 bases and 0 bases respectively, with 13 bases between them. CDR3 length: 15 residues. The CDR3 DNA is TGCGCCAGCAGCCCGTCAGGGACCATGAACACTGAAGCTTTCTTT. Protein: CASSPSGTMNTEAFF.

This clonotype was detected only a few times. The CDR3 here is CSVGFSGGRGTQYF. The DNA of the CDR3 is TGCAGCGTTGGGTTCTCGGGGGGGCGCGGGACCCAGTACTTC. The chain links TRBV29-1 to TRBJ2-5; 8 bases fit TRBD2. The V and J ends lost 4 bases and 7 bases, in that order; junction bases with no gene match: 11. CDR1 SQVTM and CDR2 ANQGSEA come from the germline V gene. The CDR3 consists of 14 residues.

This clonotype came up once. This rearrangement joins TRBV10-2 to TRBJ1-5, with D maybe TRBD1 (5 bases). V was pared by 4 bases and J by 6 bases, with 16 bases between. This CDR3 region has 15 residues. Germline lookup yields CDR1 WSHSY and CDR2 SAAADI. DNA for the CDR3: TGCGCCAGCAGTGCTAAGGGACCCATGGGTCAGCCCCAGCATTTT. Encoded protein: CASSAKGPMGQPQHF.

The chain is built from TRBV27 and TRBJ2-7, with a possible D match to TRBD1 (6 bases). V lost 5 bases and J lost 0, with 11 bases in between. Germline values: CDR1 MNHEY, CDR2 SMNVEV (reference sequence). This CDR3 spans 14 amino acids. The CDR3 here is CASSRQENSYEQYF. CDR3 coding DNA: TGTGCCAGCAGTAGACAGGAAAACTCCTACGAGCAGTACTTC.

The chain uses TRBV25-1 and TRBJ1-2; TRBD1 is a possible D gene (5 bases). The length of the CDR3 is 13 residues. Germline V gene data show CDR1 as MGHDK and CDR2 as SYGVNS. The V end was cut by 9 bases, the J end by 7 bases, with 18 bases between. CDR3 loop: CASRRAMGGGYTF. CDR3 DNA: TGTGCCAGTAGACGCGCCATGGGGGGTGGCTACACCTTC.